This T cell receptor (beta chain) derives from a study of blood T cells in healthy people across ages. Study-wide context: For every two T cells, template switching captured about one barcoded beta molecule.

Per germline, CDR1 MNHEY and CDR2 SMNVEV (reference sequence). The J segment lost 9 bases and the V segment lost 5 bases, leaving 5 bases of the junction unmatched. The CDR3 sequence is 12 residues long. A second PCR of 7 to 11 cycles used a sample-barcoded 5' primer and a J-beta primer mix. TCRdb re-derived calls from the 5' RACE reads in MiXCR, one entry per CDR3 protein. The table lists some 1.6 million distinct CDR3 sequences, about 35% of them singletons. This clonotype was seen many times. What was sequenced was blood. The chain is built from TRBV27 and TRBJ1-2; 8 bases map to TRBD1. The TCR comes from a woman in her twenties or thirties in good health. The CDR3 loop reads CASSLDRGSYTF. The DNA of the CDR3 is TGTGCCAGCAGTCTAGACAGGGGAAGCTACACCTTC.